This T cell receptor beta chain was captured by sequencing in a study of shared clonotypes between healthy human individuals. CD45RO-negative CD8 cells positively selected for CCR7 made up the naive population, which excluded terminally differentiated effector memory CD45RA+ cells. The donor population consisted of healthy HIV-negative adults with no recent acute infections or vaccinations. On this clone itself: This sample includes further DNA sequences coding for the same CDR3.

Only in-frame clones appear in the TCRdb table, and some are missing; sequencing was by immunoSEQ multiplex PCR. The table has roughly 2.1 million clones, around 93% seen once. V was pared by 6 bases and J by 3 bases, with 6 bases between. The germline V gene has CDR1 SEHNR and CDR2 FQNEAQ (reference sequence). This CDR3 is 12 amino acids long. The V gene is TRBV7-9, the J gene TRBJ1-5; D is unresolved. The specimen was naive CD8+ T cells from PBMCs. This sequence originates from a man aged 18 to 30 in good health. Some clones in this sample may be carry-over from other donors' samples. The CDR3 is CASSRSNQPQHF. Here the CDR3 DNA reads TGTGCCAGCAGTAGGTCCAATCAGCCCCAGCATTTT.